This T cell receptor beta chain emerged from a study of blood T cell repertoires in COVID-19. Looking at the study overall: Acute and convalescent COVID-19 samples came from the United States, Italy and Spain. T cells, B-cell-depleted T cells, or PBMCs provided the cDNA or gDNA that served as material.

In the authors' methods: Nucleated cell number was recorded as an estimate derived from reference gene primer amplification. TCRdb's table, derived via immunoSEQ multiplex PCR, lists solely in-frame clones and lacks some. That table furnishes V, J and clone size, whereas the DNA furnished D and trimming. This table holds around 50,000 clones, more than 70% found once. V dropped 1 base and J dropped 3; count of bases not matched to a gene: 6. CDR1 SGHDT and CDR2 YYEEEE come from the germline V gene. This CDR3 spans 15 amino acids. This TCR was recovered from a human donor in a cohort sampled during active COVID-19. Sequencing used peripheral blood. V usage is TRBV5-6 and J usage is TRBJ1-2; 7 nucleotides align to TRBD1. The chain's CDR3 is CASSLLGRGDYGYTF. The CDR3, as DNA: TGTGCCAGCAGCTTGCTTGGCAGGGGGGACTATGGCTACACCTTC.